The 9 T cell receptor beta chains in this list originate from one sample, sequenced in a study of human T cells and chemical hapten exposure. TCRdb itself ran the RACE reads through MiXCR, one entry per CDR3 protein. The sample lists 240,000 or so distinct CDR3 sequences; approximately 8.4% were seen once. Regarding time point: pre-sensitization, week 0. Treatment described: therapeutic diphenylcyclopropenone sensitization with weekly scalp DPC. The sequencing here drew on whole blood, taken in connection with sensitization to the hapten diphenylcyclopropenone (DPC). The receptors were gathered from a middle-aged woman with alopecia areata. Some clones in this sample may be carry-over from other donors' samples.

This chain joins TRBV6-5 and TRBJ2-4, with a weak D call TRBD1 (6 bases). The CDR3 runs to 15 residues. Germline CDR1 MNHEY, CDR2 SVGAGI. V lost 7 bases and J lost 9, with 22 bases in between. The CDR3 bases are TGTGCCAGCACCAGAAGGGCAGGGGCGGGTGGCATTCAGTACTTC. Translation gives CASTRRAGAGGIQYF.

There are many counts of this clonotype. The V call is TRBV20-1, the J call TRBJ1-5; D gene unclear. Per germline, CDR1 DFQATT and CDR2 SNEGSKA (reference sequence). The CDR3 extends over 13 amino acids. The ends were cut back, 1 base at V and 3 bases at J, with 7 bases in the middle. CDR3 in amino acids: CSARGAHNQPQHF. In DNA form, the CDR3 reads TGCAGTGCTAGAGGTGCCCACAATCAGCCCCAGCATTTT.

This clonotype was counted many times. This rearrangement joins TRBV7-9 to TRBJ1-2; D is ambiguous. Germline V lookup: CDR1 SEHNR, CDR2 FQNEAQ (reference sequence). The CDR3 sequence is 13 residues long. Between the trimmed V and J ends, which lost 6 bases and 0 bases, there was a span of 8 bases. CDR3 DNA: TGTGCCAGCAGATCCGAGGCTAACTATGGCTACACCTTC. Residues: CASRSEANYGYTF.

This clonotype occurred a few times. This rearrangement joins TRBV28 to TRBJ2-1, with TRBD2 as a possible D gene (5 bases). Germline V gene data show CDR1 as MDHEN and CDR2 as SYDVKM. The CDR3 is 12 residues long. The ends were cut back, 6 bases at V and 12 bases at J, with 15 bases in the middle. CDR3 DNA: TGTGCCAGCAGCCCAACCGACTACAGGCAGTTCTTC. Its protein is CASSPTDYRQFF.

A few counts support this clonotype. The rearrangement uses TRBV27 and TRBJ2-1, with TRBD2 as a possible D gene (6 bases). Trimming shortened V by 3 bases and J by 3 bases, and 9 bases separated the two germline ends. This CDR3 has 14 amino acids. Germline CDR1 MNHEY, CDR2 SMNVEV (reference sequence). The CDR3 loop is CASSLRGIYNEQFF. The CDR3 DNA reads as TGTGCCAGCAGTTTGCGGGGTATCTACAATGAGCAGTTCTTC.

Only a few counts were recorded for this clonotype. The chain recombines TRBV12-3 or TRBV12-4 with TRBJ2-7, with D perhaps TRBD1 or TRBD2 (5 bases each). V was clipped by 6 bases and J by 3 bases, with 15 bases between them. The CDR3 has 14 amino acids. Here the CDR3 reads CASRRTGRIYEQYF. In DNA, the CDR3 is TGTGCCAGCAGACGTACGGGACGCATCTACGAGCAGTACTTC.

This clonotype was seen only a few times. This chain connects TRBV7-3 to TRBJ1-1; D is uncertain. V lost 7 bases and J lost 11, with 29 bases in between. The germline CDR1 and CDR2 sequences are SGHTA and FQGTGA. The CDR3 spans 16 residues. CDR3 bases: TGTGCCAGCAAGCCTCGGCCGGGTCGGACGGCGAAGAGGGCTTTCTTT. Translated: CASKPRPGRTAKRAFF.

This clonotype has more than one count but fewer than ten. The chain couples TRBV6-2 or TRBV6-3 to TRBJ2-5; possible D gene TRBD2, 6 bases. Looked up from germline, CDR1 is MNHEY and CDR2 is SVGEGT. CDR3 length: 17 amino acids. Deletions cut 5 bases from V and 0 bases from J, with 19 bases between. The CDR3 loop is CASSTPNSGRYQETQYF. DNA of the CDR3: TGTGCCAGCAGTACCCCGAACAGCGGGCGATACCAAGAGACCCAGTACTTC.

This clonotype showed up many times. CDR3 DNA sequence: TGTGCCAGCAGCCTCAGGGTGGATGGGAATGAGCAGTTCTTC. This encodes CASSLRVDGNEQFF. This rearrangement joins TRBV7-2 to TRBJ2-1; weak D call: TRBD1 (5 bases). In germline, CDR1 is SGHTA, CDR2 FQGNSA. V was pared by 5 bases and J by 7 bases, with 15 bases between. The CDR3 is 14 amino acids.